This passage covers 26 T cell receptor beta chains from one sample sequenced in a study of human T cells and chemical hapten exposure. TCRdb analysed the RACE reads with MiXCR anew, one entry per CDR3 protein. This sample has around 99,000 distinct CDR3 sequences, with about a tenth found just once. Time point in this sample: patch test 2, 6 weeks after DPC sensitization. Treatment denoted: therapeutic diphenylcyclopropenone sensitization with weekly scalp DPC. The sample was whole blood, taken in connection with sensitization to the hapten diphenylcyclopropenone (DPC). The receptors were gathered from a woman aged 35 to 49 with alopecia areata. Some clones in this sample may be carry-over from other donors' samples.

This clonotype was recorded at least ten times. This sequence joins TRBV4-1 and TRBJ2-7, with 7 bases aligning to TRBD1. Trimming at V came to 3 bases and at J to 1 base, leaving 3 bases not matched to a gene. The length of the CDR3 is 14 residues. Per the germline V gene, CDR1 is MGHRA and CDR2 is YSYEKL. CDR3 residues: CASSQRDRSYEQYF. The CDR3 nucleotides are TGCGCCAGCAGCCAGAGGGACAGATCCTACGAGCAGTACTTC.

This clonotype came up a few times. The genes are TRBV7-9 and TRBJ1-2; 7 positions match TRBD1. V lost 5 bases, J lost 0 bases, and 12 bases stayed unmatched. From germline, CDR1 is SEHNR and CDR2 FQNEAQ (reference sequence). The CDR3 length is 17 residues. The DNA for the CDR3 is TGTGCCAGCAGCCTTCCCCGACAGGGCCCAGCTAACTATGGCTACACCTTC. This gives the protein CASSLPRQGPANYGYTF.

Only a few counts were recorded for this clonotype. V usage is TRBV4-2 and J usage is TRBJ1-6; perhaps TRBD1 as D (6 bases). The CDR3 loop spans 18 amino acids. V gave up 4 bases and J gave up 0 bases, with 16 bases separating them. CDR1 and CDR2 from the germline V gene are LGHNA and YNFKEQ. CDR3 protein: CASSRRGTESSYNSPLHF. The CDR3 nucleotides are TGTGCCAGCAGCCGAAGGGGGACCGAGAGCTCCTATAATTCACCCCTCCACTTT.

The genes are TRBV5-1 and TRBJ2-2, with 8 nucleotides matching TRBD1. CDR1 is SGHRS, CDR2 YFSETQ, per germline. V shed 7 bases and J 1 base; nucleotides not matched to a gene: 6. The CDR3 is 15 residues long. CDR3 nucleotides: TGCGCCAGCCGTTACGGGACAGGGAACACCGGGGAGCTGTTTTTT. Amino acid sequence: CASRYGTGNTGELFF.

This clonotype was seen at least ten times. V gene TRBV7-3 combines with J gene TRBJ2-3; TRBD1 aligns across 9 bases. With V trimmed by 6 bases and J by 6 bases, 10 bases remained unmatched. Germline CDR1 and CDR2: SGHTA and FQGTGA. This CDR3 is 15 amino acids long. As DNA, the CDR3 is TGTGCCAGCAGTGGAACAGGGGGCGCGGTGGATACGCAGTATTTT. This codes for CASSGTGGAVDTQYF.

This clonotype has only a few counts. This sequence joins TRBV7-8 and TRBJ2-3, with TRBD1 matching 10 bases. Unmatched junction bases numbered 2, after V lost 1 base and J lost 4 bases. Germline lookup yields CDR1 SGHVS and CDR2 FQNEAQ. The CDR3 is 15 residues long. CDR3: CASSLGQGAADTQYF. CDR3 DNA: TGTGCCAGCAGCTTAGGACAGGGGGCTGCAGATACGCAGTATTTT.

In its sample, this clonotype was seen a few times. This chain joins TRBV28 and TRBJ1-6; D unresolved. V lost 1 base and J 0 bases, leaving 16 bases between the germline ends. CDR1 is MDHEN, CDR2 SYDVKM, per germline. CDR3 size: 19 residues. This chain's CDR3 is CASSLYPTTVSSYNSPLHF. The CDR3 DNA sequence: TGTGCCAGCAGTTTATACCCCACGACCGTGAGCTCCTATAATTCACCCCTCCACTTT.

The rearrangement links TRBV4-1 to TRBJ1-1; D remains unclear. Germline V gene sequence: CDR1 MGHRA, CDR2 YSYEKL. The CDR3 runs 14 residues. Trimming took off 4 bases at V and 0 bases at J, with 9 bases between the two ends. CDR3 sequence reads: CASSPGTMNTEAFF. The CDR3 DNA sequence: TGCGCCAGCAGCCCAGGAACAATGAACACTGAAGCTTTCTTT.

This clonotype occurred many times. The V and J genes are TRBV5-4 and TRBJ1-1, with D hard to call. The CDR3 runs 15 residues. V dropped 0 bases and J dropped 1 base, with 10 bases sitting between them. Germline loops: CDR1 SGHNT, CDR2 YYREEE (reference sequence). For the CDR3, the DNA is TGTGCCAGCAGCTTGGGGATATGGGGGAACACTGAAGCTTTCTTT. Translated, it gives CASSLGIWGNTEAFF.

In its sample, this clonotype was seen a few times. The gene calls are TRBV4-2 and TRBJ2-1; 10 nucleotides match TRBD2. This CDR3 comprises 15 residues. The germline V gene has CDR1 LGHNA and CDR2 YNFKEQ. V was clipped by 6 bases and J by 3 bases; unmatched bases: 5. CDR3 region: CASSRPSGSYNEQFF. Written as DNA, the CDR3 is TGTGCCAGCAGTCGCCCTAGCGGGAGCTACAATGAGCAGTTCTTC.

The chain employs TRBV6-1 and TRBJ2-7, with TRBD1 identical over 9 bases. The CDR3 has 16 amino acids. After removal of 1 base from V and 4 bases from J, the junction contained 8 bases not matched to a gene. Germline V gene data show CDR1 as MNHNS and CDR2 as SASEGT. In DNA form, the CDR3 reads TGTGCCAGCAGTGAAGGCCTCCCGGGACAGGGATACGAGCAGTACTTC. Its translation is CASSEGLPGQGYEQYF.

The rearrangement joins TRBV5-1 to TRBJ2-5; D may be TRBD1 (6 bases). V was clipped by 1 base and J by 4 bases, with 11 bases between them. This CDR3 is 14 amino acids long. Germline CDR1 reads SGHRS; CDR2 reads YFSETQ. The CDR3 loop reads CASSLQGPIETQYF. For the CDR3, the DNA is TGCGCCAGCAGCTTGCAGGGGCCCATAGAGACCCAGTACTTC.

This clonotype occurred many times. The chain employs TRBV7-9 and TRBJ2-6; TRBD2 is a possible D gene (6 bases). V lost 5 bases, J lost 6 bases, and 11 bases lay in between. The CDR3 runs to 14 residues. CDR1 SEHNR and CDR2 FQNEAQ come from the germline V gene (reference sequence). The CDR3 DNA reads TGTGCCAGCAGCCGGGAGACGGAGGCCAACGTCCTGACTTTC. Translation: CASSRETEANVLTF.

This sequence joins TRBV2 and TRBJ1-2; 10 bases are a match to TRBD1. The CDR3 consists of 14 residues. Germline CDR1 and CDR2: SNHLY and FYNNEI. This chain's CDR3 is CAKHPGQGNYGYTF. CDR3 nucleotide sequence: TGTGCAAAACATCCGGGACAGGGGAACTATGGCTACACCTTC.

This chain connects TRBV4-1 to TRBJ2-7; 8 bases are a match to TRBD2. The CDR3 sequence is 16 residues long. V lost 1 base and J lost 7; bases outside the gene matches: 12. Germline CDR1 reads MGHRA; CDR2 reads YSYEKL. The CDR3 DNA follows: TGCGCCAGCAGCCAAGCTTCCCCCGGGAGGGCTGCAGAGCAGTACTTC. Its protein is CASSQASPGRAAEQYF.

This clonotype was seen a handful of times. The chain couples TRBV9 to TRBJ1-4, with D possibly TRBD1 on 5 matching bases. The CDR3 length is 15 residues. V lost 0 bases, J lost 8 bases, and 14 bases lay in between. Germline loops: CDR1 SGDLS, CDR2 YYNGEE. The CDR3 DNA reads TGTGCCAGCAGCGTAGCCGGGGGAGCGGGGGAAAAACTGTTTTTT. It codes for CASSVAGGAGEKLFF.

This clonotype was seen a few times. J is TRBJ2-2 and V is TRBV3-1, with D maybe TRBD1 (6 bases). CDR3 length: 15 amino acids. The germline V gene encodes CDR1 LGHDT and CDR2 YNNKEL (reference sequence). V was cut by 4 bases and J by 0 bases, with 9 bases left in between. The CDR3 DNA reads TGTGCCAGCAGCCCCAGGGGTGCGAACACCGGGGAGCTGTTTTTT. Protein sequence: CASSPRGANTGELFF.

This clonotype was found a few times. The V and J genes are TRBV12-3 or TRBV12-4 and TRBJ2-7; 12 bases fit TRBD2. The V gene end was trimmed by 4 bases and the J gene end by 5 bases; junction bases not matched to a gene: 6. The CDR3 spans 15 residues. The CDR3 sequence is CASSWASGGAHEQYF. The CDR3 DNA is TGTGCCAGCAGTTGGGCTAGCGGGGGGGCTCACGAGCAGTACTTC.

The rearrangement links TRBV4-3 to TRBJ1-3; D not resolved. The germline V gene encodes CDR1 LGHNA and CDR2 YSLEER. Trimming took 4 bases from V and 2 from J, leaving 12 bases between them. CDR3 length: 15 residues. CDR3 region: CASSPSDWAGNTIYF. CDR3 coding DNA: TGCGCCAGCAGCCCCTCGGACTGGGCTGGAAACACCATATATTTT.

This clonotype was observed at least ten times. The CDR3 protein is CASSSGTYYEQYF. The CDR3 coding sequence is TGCGCCAGCAGCTCCGGGACTTACTACGAGCAGTACTTC. The chain uses TRBV5-1 and TRBJ2-7, with D possibly being TRBD2 (6 bases). Germline loops: CDR1 SGHRS, CDR2 YFSETQ. The V end was cut by 3 bases, the J end by 3 bases, with 10 bases between. The CDR3 loop spans 13 amino acids.

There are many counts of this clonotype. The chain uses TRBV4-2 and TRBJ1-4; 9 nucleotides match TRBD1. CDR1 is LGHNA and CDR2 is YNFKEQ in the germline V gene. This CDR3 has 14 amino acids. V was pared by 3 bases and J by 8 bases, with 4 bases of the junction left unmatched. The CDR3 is CASSQGQGPEKLFF. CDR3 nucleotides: TGTGCCAGCAGCCAGGGACAGGGTCCGGAAAAACTGTTTTTT.

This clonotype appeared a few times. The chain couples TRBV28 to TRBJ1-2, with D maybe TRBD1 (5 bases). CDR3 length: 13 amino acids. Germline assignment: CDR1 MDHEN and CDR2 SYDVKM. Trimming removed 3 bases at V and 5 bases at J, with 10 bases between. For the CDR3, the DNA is TGTGCCAGCAGTTTTTGGGGGGTTTATGGCTACACCTTC. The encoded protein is CASSFWGVYGYTF.

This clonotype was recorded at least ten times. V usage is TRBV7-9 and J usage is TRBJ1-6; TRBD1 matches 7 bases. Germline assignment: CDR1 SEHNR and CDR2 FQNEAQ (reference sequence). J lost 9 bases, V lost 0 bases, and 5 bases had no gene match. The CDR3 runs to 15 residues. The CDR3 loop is CASSLAGGVGSPLHF. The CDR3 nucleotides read TGTGCCAGCAGCTTAGCAGGGGGCGTAGGTTCACCCCTCCACTTT.

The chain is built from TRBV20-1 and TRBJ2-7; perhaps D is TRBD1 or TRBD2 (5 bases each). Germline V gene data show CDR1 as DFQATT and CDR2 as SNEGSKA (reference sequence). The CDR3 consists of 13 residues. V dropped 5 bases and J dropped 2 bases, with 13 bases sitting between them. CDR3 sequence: CSASGALTYEQYF. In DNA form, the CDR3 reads TGCAGTGCTTCCGGGGCATTAACCTACGAGCAGTACTTC.

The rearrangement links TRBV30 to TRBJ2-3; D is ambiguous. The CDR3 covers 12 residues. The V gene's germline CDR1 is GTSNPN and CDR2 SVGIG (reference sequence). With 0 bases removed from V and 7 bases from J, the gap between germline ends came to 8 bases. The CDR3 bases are TGTGCCTGGAGTGTTTCCATTTATACGCAGTATTTT. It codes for CAWSVSIYTQYF.

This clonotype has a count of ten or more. As DNA, the CDR3 is TGTGCCAGCAGTTTAGGAGGGGTCAGCTCTGGGGCCAACGTCCTGACTTTC. The encoded protein is CASSLGGVSSGANVLTF. The chain employs TRBV28 and TRBJ2-6; D perhaps matches TRBD2 (6 bases). The V end lost 2 bases, the J end lost 0 bases, and 11 bases lay between the germline ends. The germline V gene encodes CDR1 MDHEN and CDR2 SYDVKM. The length of the CDR3 is 17 residues.